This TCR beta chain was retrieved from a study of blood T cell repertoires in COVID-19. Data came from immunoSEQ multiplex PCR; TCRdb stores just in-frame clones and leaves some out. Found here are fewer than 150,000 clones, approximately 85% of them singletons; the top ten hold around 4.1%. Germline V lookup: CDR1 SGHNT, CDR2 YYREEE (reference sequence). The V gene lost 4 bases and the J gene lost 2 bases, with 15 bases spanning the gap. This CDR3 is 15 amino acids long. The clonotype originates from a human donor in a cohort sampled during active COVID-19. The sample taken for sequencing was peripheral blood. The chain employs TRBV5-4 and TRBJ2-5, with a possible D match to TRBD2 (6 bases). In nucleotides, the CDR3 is TGTGCCAGCAGCCCGCCCGGAGGGAATCAAGAGACCCAGTACTTC. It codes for CASSPPGGNQETQYF.